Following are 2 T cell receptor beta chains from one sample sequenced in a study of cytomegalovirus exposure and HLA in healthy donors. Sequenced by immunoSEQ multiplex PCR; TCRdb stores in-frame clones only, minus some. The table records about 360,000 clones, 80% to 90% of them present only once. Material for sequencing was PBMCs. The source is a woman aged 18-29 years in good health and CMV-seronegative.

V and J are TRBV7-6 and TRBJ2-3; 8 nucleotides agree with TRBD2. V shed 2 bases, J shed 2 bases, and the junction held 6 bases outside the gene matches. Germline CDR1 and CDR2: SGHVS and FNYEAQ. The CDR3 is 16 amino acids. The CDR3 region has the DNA TGTGCCAGCAGCTTACTTTCGGGGGGGCTCACAGATACGCAGTATTTT. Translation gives CASSLLSGGLTDTQYF.

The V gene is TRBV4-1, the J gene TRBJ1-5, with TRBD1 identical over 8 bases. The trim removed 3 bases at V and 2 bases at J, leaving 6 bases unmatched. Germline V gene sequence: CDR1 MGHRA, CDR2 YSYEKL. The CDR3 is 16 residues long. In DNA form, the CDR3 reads TGCGCCAGCAGCCACCCAGGGGGCGGTGGCAATCAGCCCCAGCATTTT. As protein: CASSHPGGGGNQPQHF.